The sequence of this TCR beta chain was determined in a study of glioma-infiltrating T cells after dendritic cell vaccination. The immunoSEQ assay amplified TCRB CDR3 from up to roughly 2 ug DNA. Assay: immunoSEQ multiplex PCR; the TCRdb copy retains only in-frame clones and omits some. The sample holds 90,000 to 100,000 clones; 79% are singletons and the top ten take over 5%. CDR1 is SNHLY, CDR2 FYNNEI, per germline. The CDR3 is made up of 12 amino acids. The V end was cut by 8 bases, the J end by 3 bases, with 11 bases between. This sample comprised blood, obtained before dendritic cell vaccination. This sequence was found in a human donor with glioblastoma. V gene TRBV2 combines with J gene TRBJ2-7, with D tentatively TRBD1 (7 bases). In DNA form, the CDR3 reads TGTGCCAGCGCGGGACAGTACTACGAGCAGTACTTC. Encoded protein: CASAGQYYEQYF.